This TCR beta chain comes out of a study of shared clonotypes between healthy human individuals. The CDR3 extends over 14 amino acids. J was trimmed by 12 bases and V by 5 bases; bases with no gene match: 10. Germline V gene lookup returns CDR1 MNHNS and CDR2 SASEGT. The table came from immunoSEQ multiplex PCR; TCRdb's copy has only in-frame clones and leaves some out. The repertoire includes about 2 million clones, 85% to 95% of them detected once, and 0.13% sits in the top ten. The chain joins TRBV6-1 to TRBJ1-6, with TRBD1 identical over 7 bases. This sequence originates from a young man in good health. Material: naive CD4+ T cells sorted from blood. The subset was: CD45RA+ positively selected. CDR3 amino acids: CASSRDRESGPLHF. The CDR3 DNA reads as TGTGCCAGCAGTCGCGACAGGGAGTCTGGACCCCTCCACTTT.